This is a list of T cell receptor beta chains from one sample in a study of cytomegalovirus exposure and HLA in healthy donors. TCRdb's table, derived via immunoSEQ multiplex PCR, lists solely in-frame clones and lacks some. The sample has over 150,000 clones, 60% to 80% seen once; the top ten hold over 1.2%. The sample was PBMCs. These receptors came from a man between 60 and 70 years old in good health and CMV-seronegative. Each CDR3 is given with its conserved first and last residue.

v_call cdr3_aa
TRBV6-5 CASGIYRDTGELFF
TRBV4-3 CASSQVATGGYEQYF
TRBV28 CASSLLVTADTQYF
TRBV27 CASSSWVAGALRELFF
TRBV27 CASSPFGGNYSPLHF
TRBV6-6 CASTGQYYGYTF
TRBV6-6 CASSSRDRGVYEQYF
TRBV9 CASSVGASDQPQHF
TRBV9 CASSASGSSNQPQHF
TRBV12-5 CASGPGQGNYEQYF
TRBV9 CASSVGGGTGELFF
TRBV2 CASRNGGGETQYF
TRBV7-9 CASSYTGTRITDTQYF
TRBV28 CASSSDVGANYGYTF
TRBV6-5 CASSYSRRNYGYTF
TRBV5-1 CASSLEGSGGADTQYF
TRBV18 CASSHGDRGHNTEAFF
TRBV29-1 CSVDEGGNQPQHF
TRBV19 CASSSRHPYEQYF
TRBV7-8 CASSLTMTLGAKNIQYF
TRBV2 CASSRGQLNYGYTF
TRBV6-5 CASSYGQGETQYF
TRBV6-5 CASSYSWQGASEAFF
TRBV5-1 CASSSLQLNYGYTF
TRBV9 CASCSGKGTGELFF
TRBV5-1 CASSLAQGQGAETQYF
TRBV7-9 CASSLERTGPQETQYF
TRBV19 CASSPDAGEALGQPQHF
TRBV19 CASSIDSGRTDTQYF
TRBV6-5 CASRTGVWETQYF
TRBV7-2 CASSLQTGVQETQYF
TRBV29-1 CSVEGMTGGGTEAFF
TRBV29-1 CSGDGWWGEGTDTQYF
TRBV5-1 CASSLELGRAAVQYF
TRBV7-9 CASSLVGGDMEPQHF
TRBV5-1 CASSPDRDRTDTQYF
TRBV2 CASRSTSGSQETQYF
TRBV30 CAWSLGQTTNEKLFF
TRBV27 CASSLSRGILQPQHF
TRBV15 CATSRNDRHGQPQHF
TRBV29-1 CSVTNSTDTQYF
TRBV2 CADNLAGYTDTQYF
TRBV29-1 CSGKIAYEQYF
TRBV21-1 CASSKDRNTEAFF
TRBV7-8 CASSARGLFSTEAFF
TRBV7-3 CASSQIAGNSPLHF
TRBV28 CATTGLDEQFF
TRBV7-8 CASSLGSGQDHNEQFF
TRBV10-3 CAISRQGPEQYF
TRBV10-2 CASNPGLAGVNEQFF
TRBV5-4 CASSFKGPSYEQYF
TRBV4-1 CASSPASTGGHGTQYF
TRBV30 CAWSSLAGVLKTQYF
TRBV27 CASIGLAELEQFF
TRBV30 CAWSDRTGALSSYEQYF
TRBV27 CASKKLAGGVKETQYF
TRBV6-6 CASNRGLNTEAFF
TRBV7-9 CSSSLSGTGGNTEAFF
TRBV5-6 CASSSSIAPEGNEKLFF